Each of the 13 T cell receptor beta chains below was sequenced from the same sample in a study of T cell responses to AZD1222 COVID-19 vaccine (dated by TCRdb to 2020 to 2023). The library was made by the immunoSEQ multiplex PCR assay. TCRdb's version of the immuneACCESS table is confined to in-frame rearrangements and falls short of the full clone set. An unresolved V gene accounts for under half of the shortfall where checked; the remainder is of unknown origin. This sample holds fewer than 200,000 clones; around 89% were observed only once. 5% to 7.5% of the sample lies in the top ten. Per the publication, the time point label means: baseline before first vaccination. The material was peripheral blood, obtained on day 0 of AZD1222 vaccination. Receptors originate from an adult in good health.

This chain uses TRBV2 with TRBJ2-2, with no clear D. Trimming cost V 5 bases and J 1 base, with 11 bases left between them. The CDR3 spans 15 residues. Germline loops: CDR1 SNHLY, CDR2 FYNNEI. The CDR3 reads CASSQESVNTGELFF. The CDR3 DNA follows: TGTGCCAGCAGTCAGGAGTCCGTGAACACCGGGGAGCTGTTTTTT.

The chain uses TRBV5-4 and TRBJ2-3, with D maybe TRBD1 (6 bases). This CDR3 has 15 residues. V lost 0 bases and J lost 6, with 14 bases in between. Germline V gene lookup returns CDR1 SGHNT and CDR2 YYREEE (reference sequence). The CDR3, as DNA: TGTGCCAGCAGCTTGGGGGCAGGGGTGGCGGATACGCAGTATTTT. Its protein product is CASSLGAGVADTQYF.

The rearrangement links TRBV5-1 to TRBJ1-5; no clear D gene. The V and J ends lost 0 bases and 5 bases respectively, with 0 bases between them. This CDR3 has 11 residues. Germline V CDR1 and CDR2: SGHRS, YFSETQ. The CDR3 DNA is TGCGCCAGCAGCTTGGATCAGCCCCAGCATTTT. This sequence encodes CASSLDQPQHF.

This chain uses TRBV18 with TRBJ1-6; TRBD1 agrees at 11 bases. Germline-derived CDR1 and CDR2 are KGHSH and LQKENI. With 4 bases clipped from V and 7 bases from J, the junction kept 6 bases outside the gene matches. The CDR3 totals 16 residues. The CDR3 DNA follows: TGTGCCAGCTCACTCGGACAGGGGGCAGAAAATTCACCCCTCCACTTT. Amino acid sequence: CASSLGQGAENSPLHF.

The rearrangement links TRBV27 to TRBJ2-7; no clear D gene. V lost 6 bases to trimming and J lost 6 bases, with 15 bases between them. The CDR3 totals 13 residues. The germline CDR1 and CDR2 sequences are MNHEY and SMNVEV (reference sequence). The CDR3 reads CASSPKGRVEQYF. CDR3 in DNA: TGTGCCAGCAGCCCCAAAGGTCGCGTCGAGCAGTACTTC.

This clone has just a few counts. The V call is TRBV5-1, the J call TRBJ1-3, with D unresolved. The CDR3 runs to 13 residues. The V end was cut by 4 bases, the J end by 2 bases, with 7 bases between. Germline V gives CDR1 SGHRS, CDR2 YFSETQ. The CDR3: CASSREAGNTIYF. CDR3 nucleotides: TGCGCCAGCAGCCGGGAGGCTGGAAACACCATATATTTT.

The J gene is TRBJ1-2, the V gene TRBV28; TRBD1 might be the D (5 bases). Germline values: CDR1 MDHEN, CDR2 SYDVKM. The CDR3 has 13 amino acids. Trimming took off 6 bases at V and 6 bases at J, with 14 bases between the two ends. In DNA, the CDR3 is TGTGCCAGCAGCTCAGGGTTTAGGAATGGCTACACCTTC. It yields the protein CASSSGFRNGYTF.

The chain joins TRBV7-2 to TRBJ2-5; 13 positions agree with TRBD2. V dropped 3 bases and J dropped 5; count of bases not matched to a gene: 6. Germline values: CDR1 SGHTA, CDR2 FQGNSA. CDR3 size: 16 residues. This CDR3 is CASSFRLAGGLETQYF. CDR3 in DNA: TGTGCCAGCAGCTTCAGACTAGCGGGGGGTTTGGAGACCCAGTACTTC.

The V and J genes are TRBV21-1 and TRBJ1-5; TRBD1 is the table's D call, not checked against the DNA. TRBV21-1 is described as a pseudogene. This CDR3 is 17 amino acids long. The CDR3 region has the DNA TGTGCCAGCAGGCCTAGGGGGGACAGGGGATGGAATCAGCCCCAGCATTTT. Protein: CASRPRGDRGWNQPQHF.

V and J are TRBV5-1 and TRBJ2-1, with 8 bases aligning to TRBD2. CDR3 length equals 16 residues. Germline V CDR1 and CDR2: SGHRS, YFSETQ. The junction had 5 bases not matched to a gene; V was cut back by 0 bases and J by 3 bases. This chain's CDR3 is CASSLGTSSLYNEQFF. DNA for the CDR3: TGCGCCAGCAGCTTGGGGACTAGCAGCCTCTACAATGAGCAGTTCTTC. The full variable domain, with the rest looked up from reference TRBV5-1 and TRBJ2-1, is KAGVTQTPRYLIKTRGQQVTLSCSPISGHRSVSWYQQTPGQGLQFLFEYFSETQRNKGNFPGRFSGRQFSNSRSEMNVSTLELGDSALYLCASSLGTSSLYNEQFFGPGTRLTVL.

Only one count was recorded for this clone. DNA for the CDR3: TGTGCCAGCCAACGACAGGGGTTGGTTAATGAAAAACTGTTTTTT. Protein sequence: CASQRQGLVNEKLFF. V gene TRBV28 combines with J gene TRBJ1-4; 8 positions match TRBD1. The germline V gene encodes CDR1 MDHEN and CDR2 SYDVKM. Unmatched junction bases numbered 9, after V lost 8 bases and J lost 4 bases. The CDR3 runs to 15 residues.

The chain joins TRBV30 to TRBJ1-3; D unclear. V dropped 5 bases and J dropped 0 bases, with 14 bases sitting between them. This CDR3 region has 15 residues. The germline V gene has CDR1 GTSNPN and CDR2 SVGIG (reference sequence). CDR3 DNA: TGTGCCTGGGAGACCCCGACAAGCTCTGGAAACACCATATATTTT. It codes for CAWETPTSSGNTIYF.

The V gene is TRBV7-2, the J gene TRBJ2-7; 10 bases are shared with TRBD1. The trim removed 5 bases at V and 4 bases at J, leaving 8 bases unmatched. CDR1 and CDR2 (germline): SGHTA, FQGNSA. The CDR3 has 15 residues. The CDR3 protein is CASSLLAGQGYEQYF. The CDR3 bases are TGTGCCAGCAGCCTGTTAGCGGGACAGGGGTACGAGCAGTACTTC.